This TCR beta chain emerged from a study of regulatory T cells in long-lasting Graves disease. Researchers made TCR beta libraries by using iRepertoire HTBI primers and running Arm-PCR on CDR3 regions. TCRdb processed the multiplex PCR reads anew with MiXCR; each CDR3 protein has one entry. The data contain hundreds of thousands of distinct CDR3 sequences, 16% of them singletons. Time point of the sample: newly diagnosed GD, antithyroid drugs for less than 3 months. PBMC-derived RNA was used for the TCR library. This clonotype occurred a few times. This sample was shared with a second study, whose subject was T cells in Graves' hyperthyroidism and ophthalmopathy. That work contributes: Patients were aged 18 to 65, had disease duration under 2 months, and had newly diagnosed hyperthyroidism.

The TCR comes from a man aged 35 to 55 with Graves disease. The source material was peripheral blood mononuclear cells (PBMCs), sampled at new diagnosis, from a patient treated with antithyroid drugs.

The CDR3 protein is CASSLDATSGGNEQFF. CDR3 nucleotide sequence: TGTGCCAGCAGCCTAGATGCGACTAGCGGGGGGAATGAGCAGTTCTTC. The chain links TRBV3-1 to TRBJ2-1, with TRBD2 identical over 13 bases. V dropped 4 bases and J dropped 7; count of bases not matched to a gene: 7. Germline V gene lookup returns CDR1 LGHDT and CDR2 YNNKEL (reference sequence). This CDR3 is built from 16 residues.